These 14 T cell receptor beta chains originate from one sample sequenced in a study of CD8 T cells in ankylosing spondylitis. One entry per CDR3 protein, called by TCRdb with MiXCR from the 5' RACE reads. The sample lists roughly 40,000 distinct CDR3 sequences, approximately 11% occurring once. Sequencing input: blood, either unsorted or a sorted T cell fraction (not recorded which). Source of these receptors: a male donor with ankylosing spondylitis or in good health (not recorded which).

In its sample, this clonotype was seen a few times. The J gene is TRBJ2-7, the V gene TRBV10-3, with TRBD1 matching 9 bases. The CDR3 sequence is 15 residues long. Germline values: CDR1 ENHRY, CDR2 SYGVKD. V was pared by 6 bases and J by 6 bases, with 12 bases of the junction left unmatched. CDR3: CAIRGDRVGALEQYF. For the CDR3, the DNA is TGTGCCATCAGGGGGGACAGGGTTGGTGCTCTCGAGCAGTACTTC.

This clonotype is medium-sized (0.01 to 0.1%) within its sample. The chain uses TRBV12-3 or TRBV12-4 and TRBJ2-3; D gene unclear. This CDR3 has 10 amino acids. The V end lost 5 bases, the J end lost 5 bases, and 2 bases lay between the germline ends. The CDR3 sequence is CASSGDTQYF. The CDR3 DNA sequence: TGTGCCAGCAGTGGAGATACGCAGTATTTT.

CDR3 in amino acids: CASSPDRERQPQHF. Written as DNA, the CDR3 is TGTGCCAGCAGCCCAGACAGGGAAAGACAGCCCCAGCATTTT. V usage is TRBV7-2 and J usage is TRBJ1-5; 7 bases are a match to TRBD1. Germline trimming cut 5 bases from V and 7 bases from J; bases unmatched to any gene: 8. The CDR3 is 14 amino acids. Germline V gives CDR1 SGHTA, CDR2 FQGNSA.

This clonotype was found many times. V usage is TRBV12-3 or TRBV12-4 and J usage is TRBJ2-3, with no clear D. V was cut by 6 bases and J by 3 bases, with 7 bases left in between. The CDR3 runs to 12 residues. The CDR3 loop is CASSQPTDTQYF. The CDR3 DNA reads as TGTGCCAGCAGCCAACCTACAGATACGCAGTATTTT.

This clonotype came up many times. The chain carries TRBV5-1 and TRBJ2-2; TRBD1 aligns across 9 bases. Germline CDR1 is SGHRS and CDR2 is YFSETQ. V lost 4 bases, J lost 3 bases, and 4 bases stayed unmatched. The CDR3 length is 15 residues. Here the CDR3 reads CASSLRQGDTGELFF. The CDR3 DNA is TGCGCCAGCAGCCTACGACAGGGGGACACCGGGGAGCTGTTTTTT.

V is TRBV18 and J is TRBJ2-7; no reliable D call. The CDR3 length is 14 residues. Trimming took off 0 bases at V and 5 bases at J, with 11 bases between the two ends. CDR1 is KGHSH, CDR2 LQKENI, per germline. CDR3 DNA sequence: TGTGCCAGCTCACCACCGGAAAAGAGGAACGAGCAGTACTTC. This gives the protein CASSPPEKRNEQYF. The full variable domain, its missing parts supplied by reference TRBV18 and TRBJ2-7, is NAGVMQNPRHLVRRRGQEARLRCSPMKGHSHVYWYRQLPEEGLKFMVYLQKENIIDESGMPKERFSAEFPKEGPSILRIQQVVRGDSAAYFCASSPPEKRNEQYFGPGTRLTVT.

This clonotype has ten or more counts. The CDR3 region is CSATDRVSGEQFF. In nucleotides, the CDR3 is TGCAGTGCTACAGACAGGGTGTCCGGTGAGCAGTTCTTC. V gene TRBV20-1 combines with J gene TRBJ2-1; 7 bases are shared with TRBD1. CDR1 and CDR2 (germline): DFQATT, SNEGSKA (reference sequence). The ends lost 4 bases at V and 9 bases at J; junction bases unmatched: 9. The length of the CDR3 is 13 residues.

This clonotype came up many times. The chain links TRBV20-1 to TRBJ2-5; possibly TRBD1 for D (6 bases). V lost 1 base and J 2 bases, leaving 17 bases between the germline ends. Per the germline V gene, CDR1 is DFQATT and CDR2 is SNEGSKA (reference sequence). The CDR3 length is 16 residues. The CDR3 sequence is CSARGIRGQRQETQYF. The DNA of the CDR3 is TGCAGTGCTAGAGGAATCAGGGGTCAGAGACAAGAGACCCAGTACTTC.

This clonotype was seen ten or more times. The CDR3 DNA sequence: TGTGCCAGCCTCAAACGACGGATAGATAATTCACCCCTCCACTTT. Its protein is CASLKRRIDNSPLHF. The rearrangement joins TRBV12-3 or TRBV12-4 to TRBJ1-6; no firm D call. The CDR3 consists of 15 residues. V shed 8 bases and J shed 5 bases, with 16 bases lying between them.

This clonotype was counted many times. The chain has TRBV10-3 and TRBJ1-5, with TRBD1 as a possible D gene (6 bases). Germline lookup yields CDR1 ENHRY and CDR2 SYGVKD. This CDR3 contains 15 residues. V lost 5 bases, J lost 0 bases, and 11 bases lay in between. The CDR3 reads CAISPGANSNQPQHF. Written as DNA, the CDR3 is TGTGCCATCAGTCCAGGGGCTAATAGCAATCAGCCCCAGCATTTT.

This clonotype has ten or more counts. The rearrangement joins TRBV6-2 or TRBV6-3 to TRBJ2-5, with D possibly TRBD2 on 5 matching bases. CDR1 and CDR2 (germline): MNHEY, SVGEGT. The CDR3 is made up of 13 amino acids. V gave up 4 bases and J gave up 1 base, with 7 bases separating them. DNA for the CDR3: TGTGCCAGCAGTTCTGGGAGCCAAGAGACCCAGTACTTC. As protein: CASSSGSQETQYF.

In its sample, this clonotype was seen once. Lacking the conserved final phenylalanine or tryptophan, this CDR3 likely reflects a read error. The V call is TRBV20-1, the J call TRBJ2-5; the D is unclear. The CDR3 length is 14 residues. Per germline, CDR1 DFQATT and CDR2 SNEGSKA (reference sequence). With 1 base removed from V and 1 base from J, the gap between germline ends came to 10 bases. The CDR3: CSARVSRTQETQYI. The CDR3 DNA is TGCAGTGCTAGAGTATCCAGAACCCAAGAGACCCAGTACATC.

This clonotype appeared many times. The CDR3 region is CSVEVTGGTDTQYF. DNA for the CDR3: TGCAGCGTTGAAGTTACAGGGGGCACAGATACGCAGTATTTT. The chain recombines TRBV29-1 with TRBJ2-3; 7 bases match TRBD1. CDR3 length: 14 residues. In germline, CDR1 is SQVTM, CDR2 ANQGSEA. V shed 1 base, J shed 1 base, and the junction held 2 bases outside the gene matches.

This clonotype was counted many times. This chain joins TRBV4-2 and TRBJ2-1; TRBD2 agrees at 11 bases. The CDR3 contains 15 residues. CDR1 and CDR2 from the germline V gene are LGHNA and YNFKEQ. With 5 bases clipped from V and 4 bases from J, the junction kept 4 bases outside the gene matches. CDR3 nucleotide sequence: TGTGCCAGCAGCGCAACTAGCGGGGGTTACAATGAGCAGTTCTTC. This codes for CASSATSGGYNEQFF.